This entry describes one T cell receptor (beta chain). The junction departs from germline at one end; a sequencing error may be responsible. The CDR3 length is 15 residues. CDR1 and CDR2 from the germline V gene are LNHDA and SQIVND (reference sequence). The data stem from a study of T cell repertoires in cytomegalovirus infection. Via MiXCR, TCRdb re-called the reads, giving one row per CDR3 protein. The repertoire includes under 300,000 distinct CDR3 sequences, 12% of them detected once, and 1.6% sits in the top ten. This clonotype was sampled from a human donor in good health (CMV status not recorded). Some clones in this sample may be carry-over from other donors' samples. The sequenced sample consisted of PBMCs. The chain joins TRBV19 to TRBJ2-7; D unresolved. The CDR3 sequence is CVSSRVLGENYEQYF. CDR3 DNA sequence: TGTGTCAGTAGTAGGGTACTGGGCGAAAACTACGAGCAGTACTTC.